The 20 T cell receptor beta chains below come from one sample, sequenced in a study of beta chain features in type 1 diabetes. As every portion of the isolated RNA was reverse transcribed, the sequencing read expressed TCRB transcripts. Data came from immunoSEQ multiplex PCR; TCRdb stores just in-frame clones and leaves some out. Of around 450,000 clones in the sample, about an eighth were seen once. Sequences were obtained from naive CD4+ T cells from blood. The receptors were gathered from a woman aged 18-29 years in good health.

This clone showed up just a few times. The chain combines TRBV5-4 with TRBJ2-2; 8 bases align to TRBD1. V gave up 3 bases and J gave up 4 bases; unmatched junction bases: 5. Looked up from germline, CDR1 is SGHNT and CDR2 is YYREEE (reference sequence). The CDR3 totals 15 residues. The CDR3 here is CASSSRQGATGELFF. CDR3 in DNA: TGTGCCAGCAGCTCTCGGCAGGGGGCCACCGGGGAGCTGTTTTTT.

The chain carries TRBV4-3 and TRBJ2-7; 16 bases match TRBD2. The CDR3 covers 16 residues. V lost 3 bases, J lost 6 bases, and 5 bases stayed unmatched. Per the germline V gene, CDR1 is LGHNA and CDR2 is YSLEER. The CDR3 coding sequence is TGCGCCAGCAGCCACCGAGGGACTAGCGGGAGGGGCGAGCAGTACTTC. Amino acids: CASSHRGTSGRGEQYF.

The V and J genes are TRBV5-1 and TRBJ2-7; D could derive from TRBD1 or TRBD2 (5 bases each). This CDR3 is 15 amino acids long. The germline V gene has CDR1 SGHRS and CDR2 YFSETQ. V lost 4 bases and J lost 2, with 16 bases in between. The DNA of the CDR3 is TGCGCCAGCAGCCTTGGGACCAATATTGCCTACGAGCAGTACTTC. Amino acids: CASSLGTNIAYEQYF.

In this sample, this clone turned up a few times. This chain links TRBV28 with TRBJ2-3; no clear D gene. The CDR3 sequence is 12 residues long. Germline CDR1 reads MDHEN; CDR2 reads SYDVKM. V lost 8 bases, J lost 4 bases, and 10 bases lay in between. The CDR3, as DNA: TGTGCCAGCTATCCGGCTGCAGATACGCAGTATTTT. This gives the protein CASYPAADTQYF.

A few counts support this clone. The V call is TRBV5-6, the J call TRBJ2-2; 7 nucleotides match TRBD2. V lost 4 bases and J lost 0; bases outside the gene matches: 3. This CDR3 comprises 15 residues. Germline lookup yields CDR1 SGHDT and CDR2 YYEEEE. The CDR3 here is CASSGGGPNTGELFF. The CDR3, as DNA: TGTGCCAGCAGCGGGGGAGGGCCGAACACCGGGGAGCTGTTTTTT.

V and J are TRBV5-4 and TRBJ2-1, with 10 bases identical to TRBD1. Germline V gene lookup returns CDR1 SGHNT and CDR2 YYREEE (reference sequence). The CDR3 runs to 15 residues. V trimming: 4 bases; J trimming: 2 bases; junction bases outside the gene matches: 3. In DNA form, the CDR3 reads TGTGCCAGCAGCCCCGGGACAGGGGCCTACAATGAGCAGTTCTTC. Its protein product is CASSPGTGAYNEQFF.

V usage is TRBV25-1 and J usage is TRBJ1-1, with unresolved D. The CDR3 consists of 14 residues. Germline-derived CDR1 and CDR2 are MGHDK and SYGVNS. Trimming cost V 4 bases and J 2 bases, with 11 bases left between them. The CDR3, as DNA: TGTGCCAGCAGTGTAGACACCTTTAACACTGAAGCTTTCTTT. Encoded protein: CASSVDTFNTEAFF.

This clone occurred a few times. Here the CDR3 reads CASSQAGQGDEKLFF. Written as DNA, the CDR3 is TGCGCCAGCAGCCAAGCGGGACAGGGAGACGAAAAACTGTTTTTT. This rearrangement joins TRBV4-1 to TRBJ1-4; 9 positions agree with TRBD1. The CDR3 extends over 15 amino acids. Trimming removed 1 base from V and 8 bases from J; junction bases left unmatched: 5. In germline, CDR1 is MGHRA, CDR2 YSYEKL.

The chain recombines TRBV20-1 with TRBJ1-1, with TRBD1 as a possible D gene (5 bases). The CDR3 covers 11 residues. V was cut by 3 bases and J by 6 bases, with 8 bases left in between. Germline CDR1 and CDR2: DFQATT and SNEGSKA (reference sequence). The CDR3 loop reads CSARGVAEAFF. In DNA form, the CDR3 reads TGCAGTGCTAGGGGGGTCGCTGAAGCTTTCTTT.

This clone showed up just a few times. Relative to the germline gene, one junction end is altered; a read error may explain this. As DNA, the CDR3 is TGTGCCAGCAGCCTAGCACGGGAAAAACTGTTTTTT. Its translation: CASSLAREKLFF. The rearrangement joins TRBV7-8 to TRBJ1-4, with D hard to call. Germline V gene sequence: CDR1 SGHVS, CDR2 FQNEAQ. The CDR3 totals 12 residues.

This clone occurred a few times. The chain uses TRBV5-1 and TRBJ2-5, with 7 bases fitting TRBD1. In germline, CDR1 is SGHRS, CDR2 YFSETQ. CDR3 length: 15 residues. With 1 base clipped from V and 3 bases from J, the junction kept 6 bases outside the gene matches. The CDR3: CASSLQRGQEETQYF. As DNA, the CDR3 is TGCGCCAGCAGCTTGCAAAGAGGACAGGAAGAGACCCAGTACTTC.

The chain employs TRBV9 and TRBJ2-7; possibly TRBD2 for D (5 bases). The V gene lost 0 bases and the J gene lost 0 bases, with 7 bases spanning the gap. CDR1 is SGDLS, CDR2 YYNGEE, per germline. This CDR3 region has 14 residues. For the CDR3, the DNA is TGTGCCAGCAGCGTAGGTAGCGTCTCCTACGAGCAGTACTTC. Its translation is CASSVGSVSYEQYF.

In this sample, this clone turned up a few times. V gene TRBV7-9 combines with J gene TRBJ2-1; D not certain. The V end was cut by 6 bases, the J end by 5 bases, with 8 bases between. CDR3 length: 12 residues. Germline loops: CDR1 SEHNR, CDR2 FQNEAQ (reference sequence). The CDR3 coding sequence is TGTGCCAGCAGGCCCGCGGACAATGAGCAGTTCTTC. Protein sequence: CASRPADNEQFF.

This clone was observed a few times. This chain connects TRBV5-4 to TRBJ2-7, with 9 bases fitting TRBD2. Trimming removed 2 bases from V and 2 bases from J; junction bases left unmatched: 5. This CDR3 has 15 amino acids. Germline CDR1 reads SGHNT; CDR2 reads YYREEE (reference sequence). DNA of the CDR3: TGTGCCAGCAGCTTTAGCGGGGGCCTCCCCTACGAGCAGTACTTC. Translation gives CASSFSGGLPYEQYF. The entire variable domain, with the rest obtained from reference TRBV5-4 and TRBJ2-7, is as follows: ETGVTQSPTHLIKTRGQQVTLRCSSQSGHNTVSWYQQALGQGPQFIFQYYREEENGRGNFPPRFSGLQFPNYSSELNVNALELDDSALYLCASSFSGGLPYEQYFGPGTRLTVT.

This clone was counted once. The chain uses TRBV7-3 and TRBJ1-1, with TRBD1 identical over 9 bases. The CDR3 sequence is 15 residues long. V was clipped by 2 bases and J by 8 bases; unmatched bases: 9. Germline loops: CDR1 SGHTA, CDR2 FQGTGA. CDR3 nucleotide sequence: TGTGCCAGCAGCTTACTGGGACAGGGAAAAAGAGAAGCTTTCTTT. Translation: CASSLLGQGKREAFF.

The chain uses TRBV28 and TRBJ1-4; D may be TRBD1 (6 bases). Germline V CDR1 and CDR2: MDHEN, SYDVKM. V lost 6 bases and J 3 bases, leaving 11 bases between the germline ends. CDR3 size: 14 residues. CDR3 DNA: TGTGCCAGCAGGCCGACAGGACCTAATGAAAAACTGTTTTTT. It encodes CASRPTGPNEKLFF.

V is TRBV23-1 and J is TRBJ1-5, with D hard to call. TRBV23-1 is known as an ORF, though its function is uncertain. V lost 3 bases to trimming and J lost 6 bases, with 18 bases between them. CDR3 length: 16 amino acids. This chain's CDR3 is CASSHPSNKTGQPQHF. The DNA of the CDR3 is TGCGCCAGCAGTCACCCGAGTAATAAGACGGGTCAGCCCCAGCATTTT.

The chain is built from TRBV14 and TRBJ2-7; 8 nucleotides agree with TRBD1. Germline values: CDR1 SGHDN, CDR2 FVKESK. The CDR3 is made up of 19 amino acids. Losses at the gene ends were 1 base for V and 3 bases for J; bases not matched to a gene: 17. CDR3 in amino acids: CASSQAGQAAPRLIYEQYF. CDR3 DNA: TGTGCCAGCAGCCAAGCGGGACAGGCGGCCCCTCGCCTAATCTACGAGCAGTACTTC.

The CDR3 bases are TGTGCCAGCAGCTTAGACCTAAGCTCCTACGAGCAGTACTTC. This encodes CASSLDLSSYEQYF. The chain has TRBV7-9 and TRBJ2-7; D is uncertain. V was cut by 1 base and J by 0 bases, with 7 bases left in between. This CDR3 spans 14 amino acids. The germline V gene encodes CDR1 SEHNR and CDR2 FQNEAQ (reference sequence).

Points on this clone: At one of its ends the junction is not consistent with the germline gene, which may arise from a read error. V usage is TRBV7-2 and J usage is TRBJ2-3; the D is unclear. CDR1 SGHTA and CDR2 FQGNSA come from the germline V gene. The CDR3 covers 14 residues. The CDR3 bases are TGTGCCAGCAGCCCTAGGACCGGCACCGATACGCAGTATTTT. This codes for CASSPRTGTDTQYF.